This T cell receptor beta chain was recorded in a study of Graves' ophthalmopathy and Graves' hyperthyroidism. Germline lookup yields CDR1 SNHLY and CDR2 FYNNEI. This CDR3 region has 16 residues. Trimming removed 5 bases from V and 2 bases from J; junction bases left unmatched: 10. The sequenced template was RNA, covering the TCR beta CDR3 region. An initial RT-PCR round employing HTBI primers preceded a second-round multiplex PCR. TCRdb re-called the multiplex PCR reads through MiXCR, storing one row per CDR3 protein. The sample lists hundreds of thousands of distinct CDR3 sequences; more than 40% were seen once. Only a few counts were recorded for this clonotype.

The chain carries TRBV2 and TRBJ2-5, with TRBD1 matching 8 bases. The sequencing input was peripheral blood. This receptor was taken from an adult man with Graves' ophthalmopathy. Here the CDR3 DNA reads TGTGCCAGCAGTTACCCGGACAGGGACCAACAAGAGACCCAGTACTTC. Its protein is CASSYPDRDQQETQYF. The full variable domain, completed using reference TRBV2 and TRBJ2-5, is EPEVTQTPSHQVTQMGQEVILRCVPISNHLYFYWYRQILGQKVEFLVSFYNNEISEKSEIFDDQFSVERPDGSNFTLKIRSTKLEDSAMYFCASSYPDRDQQETQYFGPGTRLLVL.